The T cell receptor beta chain described here comes from a study of OX40 agonist ivuxolimab in advanced cancers. Study context: Intravenous ivuxolimab was administered to patients every 2 weeks at 0.01 to 10 mg/kg. Study-level findings and limits: Dosing at 0.1 to 3.0 mg/kg was accompanied by clonal expansion of CD4+ and CD8+ blood T cells by week 6.

This clone is a singleton in its sample. The target antigen is unknown. Trimming at V came to 0 bases and at J to 5 bases, leaving 10 bases not matched to a gene. This CDR3 is 18 amino acids long. The germline V gene encodes CDR1 LNHNV and CDR2 YYDKDF (reference sequence). Some clones are missing from TCRdb's copy, which holds only in-frame ones; the method was immunoSEQ multiplex PCR. The data show around 66,000 clones, 85% seen once. The rearrangement joins TRBV15 to TRBJ2-2; TRBD1 agrees at 9 bases. The sample in question was CD4+ or CD8+ T cells sorted from blood, obtained in a trial of the OX40 agonist ivuxolimab. The TCR was taken from an adult with an advanced solid tumor such as melanoma, head and neck, liver or kidney cancer. CDR3 region: CATSRDPAGTGWTGELFF. In DNA, the CDR3 is TGTGCCACCAGCAGAGATCCCGCGGGGACAGGGTGGACCGGGGAGCTGTTTTTT.